What follows are 3 T cell receptor beta chains derived from one specimen sequenced in a study of CD8+ T cells in alopecia areata. The treatment here: oral pan-JAK inhibitor, 5-10 mg twice daily. Sequencing templates came from extracted RNA that was reverse transcribed into cDNA. Method: immunoSEQ multiplex PCR; TCRdb's copy keeps in-frame clones and lacks some. The data show 150,000 to 200,000 clones, roughly 53% seen once. The material sequenced was CD8+ T cells sorted from blood, taken at week 24, from a patient treated with tofacitinib. The receptors shown here come from a human donor with alopecia areata.

The chain employs TRBV6-1 and TRBJ1-5, with a tentative D call TRBD1 (6 bases). CDR1 MNHNS and CDR2 SASEGT come from the germline V gene. Trimming stripped 2 bases from V and 7 bases from J, with 18 bases between. The CDR3 loop spans 16 amino acids. The CDR3 is CASSERPGEGGQPQHF. Written as DNA, the CDR3 is TGTGCCAGCAGTGAAAGGCCCGGGGAGGGGGGACAGCCCCAGCATTTT.

The V gene is TRBV9, the J gene TRBJ1-2, with TRBD1 matching over 8 bases. The germline CDR1 and CDR2 sequences are SGDLS and YYNGEE. CDR3 length: 15 amino acids. V lost 1 base to trimming and J lost 7 bases; unmatched junction nucleotides: 9. CDR3 residues: CASSVTGQGRGGYTF. CDR3 DNA: TGTGCCAGCAGCGTAACCGGACAGGGACGGGGTGGCTACACCTTC.

V is TRBV29-1 and J is TRBJ2-7; D perhaps matches TRBD1 (6 bases). Trimming took off 6 bases at V and 3 bases at J, with 9 bases between the two ends. This CDR3 contains 11 residues. CDR1 is SQVTM, CDR2 ANQGSEA, per germline. The CDR3 bases are TGCAGCGTAAAACAGGGCTACGAGCAGTACTTC. Protein sequence: CSVKQGYEQYF.